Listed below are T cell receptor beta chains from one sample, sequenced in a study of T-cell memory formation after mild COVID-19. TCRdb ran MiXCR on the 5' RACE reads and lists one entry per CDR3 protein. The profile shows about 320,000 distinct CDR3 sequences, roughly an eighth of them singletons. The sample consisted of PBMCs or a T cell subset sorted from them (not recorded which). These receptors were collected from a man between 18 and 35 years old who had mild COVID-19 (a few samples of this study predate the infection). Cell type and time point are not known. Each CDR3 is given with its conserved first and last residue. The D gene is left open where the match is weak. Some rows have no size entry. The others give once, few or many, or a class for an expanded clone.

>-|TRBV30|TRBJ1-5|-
TGTGCCTGGACCGGTGGTGGGGGTCAGCCCCAGCATTTT
CAWTGGGGQPQHF
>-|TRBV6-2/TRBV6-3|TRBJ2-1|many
TGTGCCAGCACCAACTCGGTCTACAATGAGCAGTTCTTC
CASTNSVYNEQFF
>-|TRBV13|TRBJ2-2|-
TGTGCCAGCAGCTTTTTAGGGTTTGGCTACACCGGGGAGCTGTTTTTT
CASSFLGFGYTGELFF
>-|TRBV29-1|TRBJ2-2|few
TGCAGCGCACCCGGACAGACCGGGGAGCTGTTTTTT
CSAPGQTGELFF
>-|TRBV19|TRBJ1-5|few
TGTGCCAGTAGTATAGGGGGCAATCAGCCCCAGCATTTT
CASSIGGNQPQHF
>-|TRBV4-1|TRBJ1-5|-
TGCGCCAGCAGCCAAGATTACAGGGTGGGCAATCAGCCCCAGCATTTT
CASSQDYRVGNQPQHF
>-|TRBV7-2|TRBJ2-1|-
TGTGCCAGCAGCTTTAGTGAGCCGCAGTTCTTC
CASSFSEPQFF
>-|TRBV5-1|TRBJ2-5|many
TGCGCCAGCAGACGTCAGCAAGAGACCCAGTACTTC
CASRRQQETQYF
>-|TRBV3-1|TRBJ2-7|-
TGTGCCAGCAGCCACGGGGCGGGGTTCCGCGAGCAGTACTTC
CASSHGAGFREQYF
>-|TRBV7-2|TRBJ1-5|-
TGTGCCAGCAGCGAACGGGAGAACCATCAGCCCCAGCATTTT
CASSERENHQPQHF
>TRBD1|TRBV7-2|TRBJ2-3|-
TGTGCCAGCAGCGTAAAGACAGGGGGCGGCCGCACAGATACGCAGTATTTT
CASSVKTGGGRTDTQYF
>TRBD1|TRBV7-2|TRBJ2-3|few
TGTGCCAGCAGCTCACCGGGACAGGGGCGCGAAGATACGCAGTATTTT
CASSSPGQGREDTQYF
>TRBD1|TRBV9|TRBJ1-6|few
TGTGCCAGCAGGGGGACAGGATCTAATTCACCCCTCCACTTT
CASRGTGSNSPLHF
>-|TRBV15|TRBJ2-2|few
TGTGCCACCAGCAACCTGGTAAACGGGGAGCTGTTTTTT
CATSNLVNGELFF
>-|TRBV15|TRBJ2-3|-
TGTGCCACCAGCAGAGATCCGGGGCCAGATACGCAGTATTTT
CATSRDPGPDTQYF
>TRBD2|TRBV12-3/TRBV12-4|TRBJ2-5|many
TGTGCCAGCAGTCCCGGGGGGGCGAGAGAGACCCAGTACTTC
CASSPGGARETQYF
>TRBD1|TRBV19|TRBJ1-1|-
TGTGCCAGTAGTATCGGGGGACAGGGGCGTACTGAAGCTTTCTTT
CASSIGGQGRTEAFF
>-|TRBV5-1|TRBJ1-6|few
TGCGCCAGCAGCTCCCTGCGGGGGAATGAGGATTCACCCCTCCACTTT
CASSSLRGNEDSPLHF
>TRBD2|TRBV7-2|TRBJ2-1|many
TGTGCCAGCAGCTCTAGCGGGGGGGCCCTTGTGAGCGGGCAGTTCTTC
CASSSSGGALVSGQFF
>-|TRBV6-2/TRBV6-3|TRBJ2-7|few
TGTGCCAGCAGTTCGACCCTAGGGGTCTACGAGCAGTACTTC
CASSSTLGVYEQYF
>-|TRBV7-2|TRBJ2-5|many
TGTGCCAGCTCCCGGGTGTCCGGAGAGACCCAGTACTTC
CASSRVSGETQYF
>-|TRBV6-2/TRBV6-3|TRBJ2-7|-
TGTGCCAGCAGACAGGGTTTCGACGAGCAGTACTTC
CASRQGFDEQYF
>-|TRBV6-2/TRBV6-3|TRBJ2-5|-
TGTGCCAGCACCTCTGGGGCTGGTCGAGAGACCCAGTACTTC
CASTSGAGRETQYF
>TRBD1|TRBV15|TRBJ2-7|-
TGTGCCACCAGCAGAAGGACAGGGGAGTCCGAGCAGTACTTC
CATSRRTGESEQYF
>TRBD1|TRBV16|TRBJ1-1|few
TGTGCCAGCAGCCAAGAGACAGGGGGATATACTGAAGCTTTCTTT
CASSQETGGYTEAFF
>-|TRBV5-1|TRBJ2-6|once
TGCGCCAGCAGCCCCTGGGACAATGGGGCCAACGTCCTGACTTTC
CASSPWDNGANVLTF
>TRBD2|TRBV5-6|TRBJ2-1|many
TGTGCCAGCAGCTTGATTCCGTGGTTTTTGGGCCCTGGACTAGGAAGAGTCAATGAGCAGTTCTTC
CASSLIPWFLGPGLGRVNEQFF
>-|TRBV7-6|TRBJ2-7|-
TGTGCCAGCAGCCCAACGGGACTCGTGTCAGACGAGCAGTACTTC
CASSPTGLVSDEQYF
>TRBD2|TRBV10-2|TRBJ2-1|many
TGCGCCAGCCGACTAGCGTACAATGAGCAGTTCTTC
CASRLAYNEQFF
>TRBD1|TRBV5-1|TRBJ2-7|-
TGCGCCAGCAGCTTACGGACAGGACAGGGCGAGCAGTACTTC
CASSLRTGQGEQYF
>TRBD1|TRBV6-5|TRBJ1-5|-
TGTGCCAGCAGTTGGGACAGCTATCAGCCCCAGCATTTT
CASSWDSYQPQHF
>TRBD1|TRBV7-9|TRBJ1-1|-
TGTGCCAGCACCCTAGGGGGCACGAACACTGAAGCTTTCTTT
CASTLGGTNTEAFF
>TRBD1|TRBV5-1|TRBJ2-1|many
TGCGCCAGCAGCTTGGAGGGGACAGCCTACAATGAGCAGTTCTTC
CASSLEGTAYNEQFF
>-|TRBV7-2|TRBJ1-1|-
TGTGCCAGCAGCCCGACAGTCGGGAACACTGAAGCTTTCTTT
CASSPTVGNTEAFF
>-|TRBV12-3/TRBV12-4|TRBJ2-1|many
TGTGCCAGCGGGGACAATGAGCAGTTCTTC
CASGDNEQFF
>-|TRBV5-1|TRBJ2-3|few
TGCGCCAGCAGCCAACAGCCCTCTGGCCAAGATACGCAGTATTTT
CASSQQPSGQDTQYF
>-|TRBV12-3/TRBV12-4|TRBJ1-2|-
TGTGCCAGCAGTTTAGGGCCAGTGGGTGGCTACACCTTC
CASSLGPVGGYTF
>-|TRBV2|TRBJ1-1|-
TGTGCCAGCAGTGGGCCGGGGGCCCCTGAAGCTTTCTTT
CASSGPGAPEAFF
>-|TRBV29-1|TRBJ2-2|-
TGCAGCGTTGTTCCCACCAGGACGACCGGGGAGCTGTTTTTT
CSVVPTRTTGELFF
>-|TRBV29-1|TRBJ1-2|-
TGCAGCGTTGGTAGTGGCATCTATGGCTACACCTTC
CSVGSGIYGYTF
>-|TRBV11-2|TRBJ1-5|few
TGTGCCAGCAGCTTAGGCAGGGCGGGTCAGCCCCAGCATTTT
CASSLGRAGQPQHF
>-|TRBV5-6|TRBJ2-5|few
TGTGCCAGCGACCTCTGGAGACTAGACGGACGAGAGACCCAGTACTTC
CASDLWRLDGRETQYF
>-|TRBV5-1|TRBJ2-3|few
TGCGCCAGCAGGGAATTGGGCAGGGTAGATACGCAGTATTTT
CASRELGRVDTQYF
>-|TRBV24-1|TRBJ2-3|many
TGTGCCACCAGTGATGGGGAAGGCACAGATACGCAGTATTTT
CATSDGEGTDTQYF
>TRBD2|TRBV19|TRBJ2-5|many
TGTGCCAGTAGTATAAGGGCTAGCGGGGGCCAAGAGACCCAGTACTTC
CASSIRASGGQETQYF
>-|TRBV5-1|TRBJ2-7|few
TGCGCCAGCAGCCATGAACAGGGAGGTGGAGTCGAGCAGTACTTC
CASSHEQGGGVEQYF
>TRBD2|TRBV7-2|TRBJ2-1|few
TGTGCCAGCAGCCCCCCCGGGGGGCTAGCGGGCTACAATGAGCAGTTCTTC
CASSPPGGLAGYNEQFF
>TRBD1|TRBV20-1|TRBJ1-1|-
TGCAGTGCCCGGACAGGGAGCAACACTGAAGCTTTCTTT
CSARTGSNTEAFF
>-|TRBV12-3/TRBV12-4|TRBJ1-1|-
TGTGCCAGCAGGGGAGTGGGTCCGGTCACTGAAGCTTTCTTT
CASRGVGPVTEAFF
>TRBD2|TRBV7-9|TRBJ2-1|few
TGTGCCAGCAGCATCCCTAGCGGGGGCCTTCTATATGAGCAGTTCTTC
CASSIPSGGLLYEQFF
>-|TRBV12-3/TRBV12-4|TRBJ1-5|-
TGTGCCAGCAGGGGGGTGAACCAGCCCCAGCATTTT
CASRGVNQPQHF
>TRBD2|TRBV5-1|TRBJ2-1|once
TGCGCCAGCAGCTCAGAAGGACAGGGACTAGCGGGGGGCCCATCCTACAATGAGCAGTTCTTC
CASSSEGQGLAGGPSYNEQFF
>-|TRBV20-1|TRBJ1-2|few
TGCAGTCCGGGAAACGGCTACACCTTC
CSPGNGYTF
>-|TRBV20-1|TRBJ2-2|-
TGCAGTGCTAGAGATAAGGGTCTGGGGGCCGGGGAGCTGTTTTTT
CSARDKGLGAGELFF
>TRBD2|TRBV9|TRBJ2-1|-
TGTGCCAGCAGCGTAGGAGTAGGCGGGGGGCCTTACAATGAGCAGTTCTTC
CASSVGVGGGPYNEQFF
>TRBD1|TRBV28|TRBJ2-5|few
TGTGCCAGCAGTCCCGGACAGGGATCGGGAGAGACCCAGTACTTC
CASSPGQGSGETQYF
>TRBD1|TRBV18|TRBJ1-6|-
TGTGCCAGCTCACCACAGGGGGCTTTGTCACCCCTCCACTTT
CASSPQGALSPLHF
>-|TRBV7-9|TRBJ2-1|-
TGTGCCAGCAGCTATGAACCAGGGGGGGAGGACAATGAGCAGTTCTTC
CASSYEPGGEDNEQFF
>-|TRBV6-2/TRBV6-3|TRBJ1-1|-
TGTGCCAGCAAATACTGGGATTTGGGGCCGCGCACTGAAGCTTTCTTT
CASKYWDLGPRTEAFF